This entry features one TCR beta chain sequence. This CDR3 has 15 amino acids. Trimming removed 3 bases from V and 6 bases from J; junction bases left unmatched: 2. The germline CDR1 and CDR2 sequences are SGHTA and FQGNSA. This sample is part of a study of cytomegalovirus exposure and HLA in healthy donors. In the PCR, 60 Vbeta and 13 Jbeta primers were used. Repertoires were generated with immunoSEQ multiplex PCR, while TCRdb's copy carries only in-frame clones and drops some. The sample shows 140,000 or so clones, about 80% of them seen only once. This chain joins TRBV7-2 and TRBJ2-3; 14 nucleotides align to TRBD2. The sequence was obtained from an older woman in good health and CMV-seropositive. Specimen: PBMCs. DNA for the CDR3: TGTGCCAGCAGCTTGGGACTAGCGGGAGTCGATACGCAGTATTTT. Translated: CASSLGLAGVDTQYF.